This T cell receptor beta chain derives from a study of high-grade serous ovarian cancer treatment subgroups. The CDR3 extends over 12 amino acids. V was trimmed by 5 bases and J by 8 bases, leaving 12 bases between them. CDR1 and CDR2 (germline): MNHEY, SMNVEV (reference sequence). Libraries were prepared by immunoSEQ multiplex PCR; TCRdb keeps only in-frame clonotypes and omits some of them. The sample yields 30,000 to 40,000 clones, around three quarters seen once. Tumor tissue was taken before any definitive surgery or chemotherapy was given. The rearrangement links TRBV27 to TRBJ1-2, with a weak D call TRBD1 (6 bases). Sequencing was carried out using tumor tissue. The sequence came from a human donor with high-grade serous ovarian cancer. The CDR3 DNA reads TGTGCCAGCAGTACAGGGAGTAGAGGCTACACCTTC. As protein: CASSTGSRGYTF.